The rows below give T cell receptor beta chains drawn from one sample of a study of blood T cells in healthy people across ages. Each CDR3 protein gets one entry after TCRdb re-called the 5' RACE reads with MiXCR. Of around 1,000,000 distinct CDR3 sequences in the sample, roughly two fifths were seen once. Sequencing was done on a sample of blood. The source of these receptors is a man between 18 and 35 years old in good health. The CDR3 runs from the conserved cysteine through the conserved F or W.

v_call: TRBV7-2
cdr3_aa: CAIKLGYGYTF

v_call: TRBV15
cdr3_aa: CATSRDWTAIQETQFF

v_call: TRBV7-7
cdr3_aa: CAGSSGQADEQFF

v_call: TRBV27
cdr3_aa: CASSLTSSGNIQYF

v_call: TRBV24-1
cdr3_aa: CATSDLHSGELFF

v_call: TRBV20-1
cdr3_aa: CSARIWGPVNTGELFF

v_call: TRBV20-1
cdr3_aa: CSARKTVNTEAFF

v_call: TRBV4-3
cdr3_aa: CASSLGGLITDTQYF

v_call: TRBV20-1
cdr3_aa: CSARDSSGGDNEQYF

v_call: TRBV27
cdr3_aa: CASSLRRGRSDTQYF

v_call: TRBV5-1
cdr3_aa: CASSLPSSYGYTF

v_call: TRBV12-3/TRBV12-4
cdr3_aa: CASTLRGVDLGGYTF

v_call: TRBV5-1
cdr3_aa: CASSLGQGIGEQFF

v_call: TRBV6-6
cdr3_aa: CATRSPSTGNTIYF

v_call: TRBV6-5
cdr3_aa: CASSYALAGTGELFF

v_call: TRBV5-1
cdr3_aa: CASSYGLVGITDTQYF

v_call: TRBV20-1
cdr3_aa: CSARGGGESNQPQHF

v_call: TRBV13
cdr3_aa: CASRGIHGRGAFF

v_call: TRBV7-3
cdr3_aa: CASSSGAHYEQYF

v_call: TRBV20-1
cdr3_aa: CSATLAGPYEQYF

v_call: TRBV7-9
cdr3_aa: CASSLFENYGYTF

v_call: TRBV10-3
cdr3_aa: CAISEDFRENAEKLFF

v_call: TRBV28
cdr3_aa: CASSRDSRNEKLFF

v_call: TRBV7-9
cdr3_aa: CASSWAAGVETQYF